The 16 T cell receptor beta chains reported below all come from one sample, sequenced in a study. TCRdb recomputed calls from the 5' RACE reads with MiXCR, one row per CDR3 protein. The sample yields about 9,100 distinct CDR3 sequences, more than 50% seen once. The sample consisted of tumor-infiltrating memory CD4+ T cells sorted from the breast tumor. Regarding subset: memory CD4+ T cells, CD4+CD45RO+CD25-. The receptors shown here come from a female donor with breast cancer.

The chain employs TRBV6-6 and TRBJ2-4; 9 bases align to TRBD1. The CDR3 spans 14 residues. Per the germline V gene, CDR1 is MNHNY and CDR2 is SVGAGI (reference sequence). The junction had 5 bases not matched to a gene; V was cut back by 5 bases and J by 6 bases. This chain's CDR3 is CASSPLTGGNIQYF. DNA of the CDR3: TGTGCCAGCAGTCCCCTGACAGGGGGAAACATTCAGTACTTC.

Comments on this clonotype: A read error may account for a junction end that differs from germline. Written as DNA, the CDR3 is TGTGCCAGCAGTCCCGGACAGGGGGGGACCTACGAGCAGTGCTTC. Its translation is CASSPGQGGTYEQCF. The V gene is TRBV28, the J gene TRBJ2-7, with TRBD1 matching 10 bases. This CDR3 spans 15 amino acids. Germline CDR1 is MDHEN and CDR2 is SYDVKM.

The DNA for the CDR3 is TGCAGTGCTAGAGACCCAGGGAGCGGGCCGGACGATGAGCAGTTCTTC. Translating gives CSARDPGSGPDDEQFF. The rearrangement joins TRBV20-1 to TRBJ2-1; TRBD2 might be the D (6 bases). Trimming shortened V by 0 bases and J by 8 bases, and 20 bases separated the two germline ends. The CDR3 runs 16 residues. The germline CDR1 and CDR2 sequences are DFQATT and SNEGSKA (reference sequence).

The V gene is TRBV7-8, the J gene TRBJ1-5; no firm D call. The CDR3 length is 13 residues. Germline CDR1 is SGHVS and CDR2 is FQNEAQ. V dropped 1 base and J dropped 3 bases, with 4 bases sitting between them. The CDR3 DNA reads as TGTGCCAGCAGCTTAGGACCCAATCAGCCCCAGCATTTT. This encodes CASSLGPNQPQHF.

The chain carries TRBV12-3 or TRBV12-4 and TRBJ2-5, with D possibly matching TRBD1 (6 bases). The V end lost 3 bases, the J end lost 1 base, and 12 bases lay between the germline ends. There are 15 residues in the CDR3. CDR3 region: CASSFVQGSQETQYF. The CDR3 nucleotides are TGTGCCAGCAGTTTCGTACAGGGATCCCAAGAGACCCAGTACTTC.

The chain's CDR3 is CASSLADGSQETQYF. The CDR3 DNA reads TGCGCCAGCAGCTTGGCCGATGGCAGCCAAGAGACCCAGTACTTC. The chain uses TRBV5-1 and TRBJ2-5; no clear D. Germline lookup yields CDR1 SGHRS and CDR2 YFSETQ. V lost 0 bases to trimming and J lost 1 base, with 10 bases between them. The CDR3 consists of 15 residues.

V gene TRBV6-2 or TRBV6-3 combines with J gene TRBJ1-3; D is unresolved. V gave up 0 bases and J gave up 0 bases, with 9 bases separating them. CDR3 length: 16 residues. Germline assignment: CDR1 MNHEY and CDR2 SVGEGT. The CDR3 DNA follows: TGTGCCAGCAGTTACTCGATCTACGACTCTGGAAACACCATATATTTT. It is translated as CASSYSIYDSGNTIYF.

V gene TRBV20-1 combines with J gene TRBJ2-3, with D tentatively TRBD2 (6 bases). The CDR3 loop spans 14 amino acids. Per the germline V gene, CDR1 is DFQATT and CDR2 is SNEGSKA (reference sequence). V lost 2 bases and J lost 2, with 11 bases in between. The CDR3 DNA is TGCAGTGCTAGACGACTAGTAGACACAGATACGCAGTATTTT. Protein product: CSARRLVDTDTQYF.

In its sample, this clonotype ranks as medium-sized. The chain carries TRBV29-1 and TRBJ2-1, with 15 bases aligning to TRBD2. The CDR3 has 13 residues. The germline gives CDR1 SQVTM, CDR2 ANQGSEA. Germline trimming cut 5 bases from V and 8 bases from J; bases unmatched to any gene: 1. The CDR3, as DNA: TGCAGCGTTCGGACTAGCGGGGGGGATGAGCAGTTCTTC. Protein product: CSVRTSGGDEQFF.

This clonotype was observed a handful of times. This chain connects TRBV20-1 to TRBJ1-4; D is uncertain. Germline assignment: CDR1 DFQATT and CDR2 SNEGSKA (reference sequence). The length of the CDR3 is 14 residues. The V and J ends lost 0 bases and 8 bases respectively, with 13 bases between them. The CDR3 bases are TGCAGTGCTAGAGATCTTGAGTTTCAGGAAAAACTGTTTTTT. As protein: CSARDLEFQEKLFF.

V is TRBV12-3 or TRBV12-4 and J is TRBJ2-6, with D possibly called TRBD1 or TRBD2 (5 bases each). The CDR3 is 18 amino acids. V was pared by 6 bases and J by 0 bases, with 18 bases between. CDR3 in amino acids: CASRPPPGPYSGANVLTF. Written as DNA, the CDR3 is TGTGCCAGCAGGCCTCCACCGGGACCCTACTCTGGGGCCAACGTCCTGACTTTC.

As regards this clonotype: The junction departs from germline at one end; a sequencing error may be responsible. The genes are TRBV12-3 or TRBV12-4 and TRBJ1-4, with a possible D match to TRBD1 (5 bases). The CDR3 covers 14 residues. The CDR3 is CASSLAHGGERLFF. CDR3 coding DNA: TGTGCCAGCAGTTTAGCGCACGGGGGAGAAAGACTGTTTTTT.

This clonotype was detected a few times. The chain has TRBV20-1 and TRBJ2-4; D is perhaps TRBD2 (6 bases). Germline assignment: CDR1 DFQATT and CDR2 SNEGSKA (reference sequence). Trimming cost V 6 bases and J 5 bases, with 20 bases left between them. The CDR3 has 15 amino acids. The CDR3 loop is CSATDGVAAQNIQYF. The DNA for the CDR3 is TGCAGTGCCACAGATGGTGTAGCGGCCCAAAACATTCAGTACTTC.

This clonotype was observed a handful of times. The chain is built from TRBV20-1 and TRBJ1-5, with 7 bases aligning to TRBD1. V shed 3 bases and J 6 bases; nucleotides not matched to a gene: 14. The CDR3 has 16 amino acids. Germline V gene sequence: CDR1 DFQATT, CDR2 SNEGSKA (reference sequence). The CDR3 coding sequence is TGCAGTGCTAGGACAGGGACGACGATTACCAGTCAGCCCCAGCATTTT. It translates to CSARTGTTITSQPQHF.

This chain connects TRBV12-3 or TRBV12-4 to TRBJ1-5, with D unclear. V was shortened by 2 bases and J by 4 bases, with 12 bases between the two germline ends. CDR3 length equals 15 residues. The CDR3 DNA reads TGTGCCAGCAGTTTATTACACGGAGGGAATCAGCCCCAGCATTTT. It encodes CASSLLHGGNQPQHF.

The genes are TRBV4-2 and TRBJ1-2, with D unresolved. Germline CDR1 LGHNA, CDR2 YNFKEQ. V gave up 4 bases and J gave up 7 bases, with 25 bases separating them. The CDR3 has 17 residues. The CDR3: CASSRDEEPLVSSGYTF. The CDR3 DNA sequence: TGTGCCAGCAGCCGAGACGAAGAACCCTTGGTTAGCTCTGGCTACACCTTC.